This TCR beta chain was recovered during a study of blood T cell repertoires in COVID-19. Study information: Samples came from the United States, Italy and Spain, spanning acute and convalescent COVID-19. From T cells, B-cell-depleted T cells, or PBMCs came the material, which was cDNA or gDNA.

The sample holds a few counts of this clone. As originally analysed: For nucleated cells, counts were estimated from reference gene primer amplification. Only in-frame clones appear in the TCRdb table, and some are missing; sequencing was by immunoSEQ multiplex PCR. From that table come the V and J calls and clone size; the DNA was used to work out D and trimming. The sample has 100,000 to 150,000 clones, about 83% seen once. The specimen sequenced was peripheral blood. The TCR comes from a human donor in a cohort sampled during active COVID-19.

Here the CDR3 DNA reads TGTGCCAGCAGCTCCCAGTATTTCGAAGCTTTCTTT. It encodes CASSSQYFEAFF. The chain uses TRBV5-6 and TRBJ1-1; no clear D. CDR1 SGHDT and CDR2 YYEEEE come from the germline V gene. The CDR3 has 12 residues. Trimming shortened V by 3 bases and J by 8 bases, and 11 bases separated the two germline ends.